The 20 T cell receptor beta chains given below trace back to one sample, sequenced in a study of read filtering for tumor transcriptome and immune sequencing. This library used roughly 400 ng RNA and molecular barcoded adaptors spanning alpha/delta and beta/gamma chains. Using its own MiXCR run on the reads, TCRdb lists one record per CDR3 protein. The sample lists some 41,000 distinct CDR3 sequences, around an eighth occurring once. Input material: a population of CD138-negative cells sorted from bone marrow. The receptors shown here come from a donor at least 40 years old with multiple myeloma.

Ten or more counts support this clonotype. The chain recombines TRBV29-1 with TRBJ2-2; D might be TRBD1 (6 bases). V was clipped by 6 bases and J by 3 bases, with 17 bases between them. The CDR3 sequence is 15 residues long. Germline CDR1 SQVTM, CDR2 ANQGSEA. As DNA, the CDR3 is TGCAGCGTCAAAGGAAACTCAGGGGACACCGGGGAGCTGTTTTTT. As protein: CSVKGNSGDTGELFF.

This clonotype is classed as medium-sized. The V and J genes are TRBV12-3 or TRBV12-4 and TRBJ2-1; 12 bases map to TRBD2. CDR3 size: 16 residues. V gave up 4 bases and J gave up 4 bases; unmatched junction bases: 5. CDR3 amino acids: CASSSGLAGIYNEQFF. CDR3 in DNA: TGTGCCAGCAGTTCGGGACTAGCGGGTATTTACAATGAGCAGTTCTTC.

This clonotype appeared many times. V usage is TRBV6-5 and J usage is TRBJ1-5; D not resolved. The CDR3 contains 15 residues. The V end lost 4 bases, the J end lost 0 bases, and 10 bases lay between the germline ends. Germline V gene lookup returns CDR1 MNHEY and CDR2 SVGAGI. This chain's CDR3 is CASSSERISNQPQHF. CDR3 in DNA: TGTGCCAGCAGTTCAGAGAGGATTAGCAATCAGCCCCAGCATTTT.

The genes are TRBV10-1 and TRBJ2-1; no clear D gene. This CDR3 is 15 amino acids long. Between the trimmed V and J ends, which lost 8 bases and 0 bases, there was a span of 14 bases. Germline CDR1 and CDR2: WNHNN and SYGVQD (reference sequence). The CDR3 region is CASAPDLSSYNEQFF. CDR3 coding DNA: TGCGCCAGCGCCCCGGACCTAAGCTCCTACAATGAGCAGTTCTTC.

This clonotype has ten or more counts. The rearrangement uses TRBV5-8 and TRBJ1-1; the D is unclear. Germline-derived CDR1 and CDR2 are SGHTS and YDEGEE. The germline V and J ends were trimmed by 0 bases and 2 bases, with 8 bases remaining between them. CDR3 length equals 14 residues. The CDR3 loop reads CASSLEAINTEAFF. The CDR3 bases are TGTGCCAGCAGCTTGGAAGCGATCAACACTGAAGCTTTCTTT.

This clonotype was detected ten times or more. The gene calls are TRBV7-2 and TRBJ1-1; 9 bases fit TRBD1. The length of the CDR3 is 14 residues. Losses at the gene ends were 5 bases for V and 9 bases for J; bases not matched to a gene: 10. Germline V gene lookup returns CDR1 SGHTA and CDR2 FQGNSA. The DNA for the CDR3 is TGTGCCAGCAGCCCTAACAGGGGGCGCTCTCAAGCTTTCTTT. It specifies CASSPNRGRSQAFF.

This clonotype was seen at least ten times. The gene calls are TRBV7-9 and TRBJ2-7; D assignment may be TRBD1 or TRBD2 (5 bases each). Germline V gene sequence: CDR1 SEHNR, CDR2 FQNEAQ (reference sequence). V lost 5 bases and J lost 4, with 9 bases in between. The CDR3 loop spans 12 amino acids. CDR3 loop: CASSGTVYEQYF. The CDR3 region has the DNA TGTGCCAGCAGCGGGACCGTTTACGAGCAGTACTTC.

This clonotype has ten or more counts. This clone may be a read error of a much larger clone one base away. The CDR3 carries no conserved terminal phenylalanine or tryptophan, so it likely arises from a read error. The V gene is TRBV7-7, the J gene TRBJ1-4; 8 nucleotides agree with TRBD1. CDR3 length equals 13 residues. Looked up from germline, CDR1 is SSHAT and CDR2 is FNYEAQ (reference sequence). The CDR3 nucleotides are TGTGCTGGACCGCGGACAGGGTGGGAAAAACTGTTTTTA. Protein product: CAGPRTGWEKLFL.

This clonotype was observed many times. The chain employs TRBV19 and TRBJ2-2; D tentatively reads TRBD1 or TRBD2 (6 bases each). CDR1 is LNHDA, CDR2 SQIVND, per germline (reference sequence). The CDR3 spans 14 residues. With 10 bases removed from V and 5 bases from J, the gap between germline ends came to 17 bases. In DNA form, the CDR3 reads TGTGCCACCCACGCCGGGGGCCTGACCGGGGAGCTGTTTTTT. Translation: CATHAGGLTGELFF.

Points on this clonotype: A junction end diverges from the germline sequence, so it may reflect a read error. The J gene is TRBJ2-1, the V gene TRBV20-1, with 10 positions matching TRBD2. From germline, CDR1 is DFQATT and CDR2 SNEGSKA (reference sequence). The CDR3 consists of 15 residues. CDR3 sequence reads: CSAIQTSGPDNGQFF. CDR3 coding DNA: TGCAGCGCTATCCAGACTAGCGGGCCAGACAATGGGCAGTTCTTC.

This clonotype was seen at least ten times. The J gene is TRBJ2-5, the V gene TRBV2, with 7 positions matching TRBD1. Germline V gene lookup returns CDR1 SNHLY and CDR2 FYNNEI. Unmatched junction bases numbered 5, after V lost 2 bases and J lost 2 bases. This CDR3 contains 15 residues. CDR3 nucleotide sequence: TGTGCCAGCAGTGAACAGGGACAGCAACAAGAGACCCAGTACTTC. As protein: CASSEQGQQQETQYF.

This clonotype was detected many times. This chain connects TRBV29-1 to TRBJ2-1; 11 bases are shared with TRBD2. The trim removed 7 bases at V and 5 bases at J, leaving 7 bases unmatched. The CDR3 has 14 amino acids. Germline V gene data show CDR1 as SQVTM and CDR2 as ANQGSEA. The CDR3 DNA is TGCAGCGCTGAGCGGACTAGCGGGCACAATGAGCAGTTCTTC. Its protein is CSAERTSGHNEQFF.

This clonotype was recorded many times. The chain couples TRBV7-9 to TRBJ2-7; D may be TRBD1 (6 bases). The CDR3 extends over 15 amino acids. The germline V gene encodes CDR1 SEHNR and CDR2 FQNEAQ (reference sequence). The V gene lost 2 bases and the J gene lost 3 bases, with 14 bases spanning the gap. The CDR3 sequence is CASSLSTGQNYEQYF. CDR3 nucleotide sequence: TGTGCCAGCAGCTTATCGACCGGACAGAACTACGAGCAGTACTTC.

Concerning this clonotype: Just one base apart from a much larger clone, this may be a read error. The V and J genes are TRBV24-1 and TRBJ1-1; the match to TRBD1 covers 7 bases. Germline V lookup: CDR1 KGHDR, CDR2 SFDVKD. CDR3 length: 13 residues. The CDR3 region has the DNA TGTGCCGCCAGTGAGCAGGGGGGCACTGAAGCTCTCTTT. Residues: CAASEQGGTEALF.

Comment on this clonotype: Only one base separates this from a far larger clonotype, so it likely reflects a read error. The chain recombines TRBV12-3 or TRBV12-4 with TRBJ2-1, with D perhaps matching TRBD1 (6 bases). The CDR3 is 12 residues long. As DNA, the CDR3 is TGTGCCAGCAGTTTAGGGGGGCTCGAGCGGTTCTTC. The encoded protein is CASSLGGLERFF.

This clonotype was seen repeatedly, ten times or more. The chain combines TRBV10-3 with TRBJ2-2; TRBD1 aligns across 11 bases. The CDR3 runs to 16 residues. Germline CDR1 is ENHRY and CDR2 is SYGVKD. With V trimmed by 3 bases and J by 4 bases, 4 bases remained unmatched. The CDR3 reads CAISDRDRGSTGELFF. As DNA, the CDR3 is TGTGCCATCAGTGACCGGGACAGGGGGAGCACCGGGGAGCTGTTTTTT.

This clonotype has ten or more counts. J is TRBJ2-1 and V is TRBV14; maybe TRBD2 (7 bases). The CDR3 is made up of 17 amino acids. V was pared by 4 bases and J by 3 bases, with 19 bases between. Germline V gene data show CDR1 as SGHDN and CDR2 as FVKESK. CDR3: CASSPRRGGPLYNEQFF. CDR3 DNA: TGTGCCAGCAGCCCACGTAGGGGGGGTCCCCTCTACAATGAGCAGTTCTTC.

A few counts support this clonotype. A much larger clone lies one base from this, so it may be a read error. This chain connects TRBV7-9 to TRBJ2-3; no firm D call. The germline V gene has CDR1 SEHNR and CDR2 FQNEAQ (reference sequence). The ends were cut back, 0 bases at V and 1 base at J, with 11 bases in the middle. The CDR3 is 16 amino acids. The CDR3: CASSLAFSCGTDTQYF. The CDR3 nucleotides are TGTGCCAGCAGCTTAGCCTTCTCCTGCGGCACAGATACGCAGTATTTT.

Remarks on this clonotype: Because it lacks the conserved phenylalanine or tryptophan at the end, this CDR3 is likely a read error. No DNA is shown, since the ends of the CDR3 on it are uncertain; the CDR3 is the one TCRdb lists. The V and J genes are TRBV10-3 and TRBJ2-1; the table calls TRBD2, which could not be checked here. The CDR3 totals 15 residues, both ends included. The germline CDR1 and CDR2 sequences are ENHRY and SYGVKD. CDR3 sequence reads: CAISAASGIYNEQLL.

This clonotype was found many times. The V gene is TRBV7-9, the J gene TRBJ2-2; D tentatively reads TRBD1 or TRBD2 (5 bases each). The germline V gene has CDR1 SEHNR and CDR2 FQNEAQ (reference sequence). Deletions cut 5 bases from V and 3 bases from J, with 16 bases between. This CDR3 region has 16 residues. For the CDR3, the DNA is TGTGCCAGCAGCCACCGAGGGGACCGGGACACCGGGGAGCTGTTTTTT. Translated: CASSHRGDRDTGELFF. Filled out from reference TRBV7-9 and TRBJ2-2, the complete variable domain reads DTGVSQNPRHKITKRGQNVTFRCDPISEHNRLYWYRQTLGQGPEFLTYFQNEAQLEKSRLLSDRFSAERPKGSFSTLEIQRTEQGDSAMYLCASSHRGDRDTGELFFGEGSRLTVL.